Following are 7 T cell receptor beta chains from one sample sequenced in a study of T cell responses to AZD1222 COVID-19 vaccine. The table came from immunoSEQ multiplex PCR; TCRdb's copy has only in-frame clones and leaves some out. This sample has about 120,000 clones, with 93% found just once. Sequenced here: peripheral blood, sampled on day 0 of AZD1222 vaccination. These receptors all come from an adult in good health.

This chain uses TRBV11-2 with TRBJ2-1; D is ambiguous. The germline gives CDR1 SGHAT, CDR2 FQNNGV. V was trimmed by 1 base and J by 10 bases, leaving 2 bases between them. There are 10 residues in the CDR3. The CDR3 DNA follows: TGTGCCAGCAGCTTAGGGGAGCAGTTCTTC. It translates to CASSLGEQFF.

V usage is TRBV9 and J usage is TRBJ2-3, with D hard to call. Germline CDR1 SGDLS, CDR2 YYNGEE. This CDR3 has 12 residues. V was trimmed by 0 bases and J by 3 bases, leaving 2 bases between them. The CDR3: CASSVATDTQYF. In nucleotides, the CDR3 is TGTGCCAGCAGCGTAGCAACAGATACGCAGTATTTT.

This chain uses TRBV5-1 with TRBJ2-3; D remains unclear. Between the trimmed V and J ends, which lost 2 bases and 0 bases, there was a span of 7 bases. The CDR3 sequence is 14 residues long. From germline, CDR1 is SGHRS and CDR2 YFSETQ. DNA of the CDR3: TGCGCCAGCAGCTTCCCCACTAGCACAGATACGCAGTATTTT. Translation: CASSFPTSTDTQYF.

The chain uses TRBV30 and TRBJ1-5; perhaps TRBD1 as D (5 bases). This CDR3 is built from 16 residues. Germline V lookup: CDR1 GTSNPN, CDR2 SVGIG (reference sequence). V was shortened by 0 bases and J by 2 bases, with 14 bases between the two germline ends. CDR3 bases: TGTGCCTGGAGTGTACGGGGTGGGGCAGGCAATCAGCCCCAGCATTTT. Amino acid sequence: CAWSVRGGAGNQPQHF.

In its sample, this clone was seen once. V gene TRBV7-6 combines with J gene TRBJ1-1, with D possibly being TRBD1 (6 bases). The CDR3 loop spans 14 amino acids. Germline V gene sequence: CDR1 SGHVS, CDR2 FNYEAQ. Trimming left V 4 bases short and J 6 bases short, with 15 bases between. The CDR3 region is CASSSGAGAPEAFF. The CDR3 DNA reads TGTGCCAGCAGCTCGGGGGCCGGAGCGCCTGAAGCTTTCTTT.

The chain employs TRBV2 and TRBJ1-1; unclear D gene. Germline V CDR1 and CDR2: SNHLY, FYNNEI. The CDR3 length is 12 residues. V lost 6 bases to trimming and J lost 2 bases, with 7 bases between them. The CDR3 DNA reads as TGTGCCAGCAGATCAGCTAACACTGAAGCTTTCTTT. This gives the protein CASRSANTEAFF.

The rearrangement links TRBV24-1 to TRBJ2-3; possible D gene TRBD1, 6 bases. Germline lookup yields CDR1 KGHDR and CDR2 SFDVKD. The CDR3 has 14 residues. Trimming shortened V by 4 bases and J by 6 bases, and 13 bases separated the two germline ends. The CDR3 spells CATSDRRTADTQYF. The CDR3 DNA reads TGTGCCACCAGTGACCGCCGGACAGCCGATACGCAGTATTTT.